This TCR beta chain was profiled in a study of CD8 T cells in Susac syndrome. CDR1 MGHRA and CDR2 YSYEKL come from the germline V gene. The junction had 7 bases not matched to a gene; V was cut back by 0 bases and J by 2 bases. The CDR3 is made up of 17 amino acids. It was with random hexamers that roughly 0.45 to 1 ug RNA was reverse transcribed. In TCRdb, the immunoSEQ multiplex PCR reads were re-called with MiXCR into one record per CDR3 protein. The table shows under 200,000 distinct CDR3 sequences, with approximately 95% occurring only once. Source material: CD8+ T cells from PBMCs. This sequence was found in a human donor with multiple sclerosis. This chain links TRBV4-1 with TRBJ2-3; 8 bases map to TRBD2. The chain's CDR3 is CASSQDHPRGDTDTQYF. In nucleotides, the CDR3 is TGCGCCAGCAGCCAAGATCATCCGCGGGGGGACACAGATACGCAGTATTTT.